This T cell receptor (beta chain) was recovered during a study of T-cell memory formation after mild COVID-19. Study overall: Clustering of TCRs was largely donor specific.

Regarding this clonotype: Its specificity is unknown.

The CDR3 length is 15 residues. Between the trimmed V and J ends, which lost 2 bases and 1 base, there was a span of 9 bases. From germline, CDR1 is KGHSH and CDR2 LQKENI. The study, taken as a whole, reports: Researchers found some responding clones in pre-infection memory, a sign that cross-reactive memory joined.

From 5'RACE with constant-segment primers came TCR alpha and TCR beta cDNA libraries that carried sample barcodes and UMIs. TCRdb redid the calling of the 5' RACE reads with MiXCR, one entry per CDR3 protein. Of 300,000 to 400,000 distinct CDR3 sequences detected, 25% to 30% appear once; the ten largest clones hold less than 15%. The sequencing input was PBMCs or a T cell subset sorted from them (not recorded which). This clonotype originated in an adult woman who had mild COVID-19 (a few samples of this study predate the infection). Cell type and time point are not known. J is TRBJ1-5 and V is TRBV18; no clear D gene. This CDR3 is CASSPGRESNQPQHF. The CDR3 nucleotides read TGTGCCAGCTCACCAGGCAGAGAGAGCAATCAGCCCCAGCATTTT.